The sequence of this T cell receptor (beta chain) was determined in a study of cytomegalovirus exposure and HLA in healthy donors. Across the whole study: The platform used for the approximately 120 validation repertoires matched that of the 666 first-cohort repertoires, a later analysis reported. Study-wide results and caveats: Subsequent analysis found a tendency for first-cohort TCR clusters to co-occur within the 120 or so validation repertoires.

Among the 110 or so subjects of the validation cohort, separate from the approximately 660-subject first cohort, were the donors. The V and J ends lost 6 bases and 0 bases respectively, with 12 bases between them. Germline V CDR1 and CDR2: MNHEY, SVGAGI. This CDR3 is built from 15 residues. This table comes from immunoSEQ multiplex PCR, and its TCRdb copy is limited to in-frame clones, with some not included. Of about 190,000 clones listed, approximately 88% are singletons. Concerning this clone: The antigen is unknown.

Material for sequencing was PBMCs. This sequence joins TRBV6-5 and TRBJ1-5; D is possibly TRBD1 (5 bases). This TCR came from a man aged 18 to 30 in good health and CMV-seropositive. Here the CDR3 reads CASSNPGLSNQPQHF. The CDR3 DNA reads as TGTGCCAGCAGCAATCCGGGACTTAGCAATCAGCCCCAGCATTTT.